Listed here are 13 T cell receptor beta chains from one sample, sequenced in a study of blood T cell repertoires in COVID-19. The data were produced by immunoSEQ multiplex PCR, yet TCRdb's version contains in-frame clones alone and is incomplete. Of around 360,000 clones listed, 87% are singletons. The sequencing sample was made of PBMCs or T cells enriched from blood (not recorded which). The receptors come from a woman aged 25-40 years who had recovered from COVID-19.

This clone was counted only a few times. This rearrangement joins TRBV27 to TRBJ1-5, with 7 bases that match TRBD1. Germline V gene lookup returns CDR1 MNHEY and CDR2 SMNVEV (reference sequence). After removal of 4 bases from V and 0 bases from J, the junction contained 0 bases not matched to a gene. The CDR3 contains 14 residues. CDR3: CASSSGGSNQPQHF. For the CDR3, the DNA is TGTGCCAGCAGTTCAGGGGGTAGCAATCAGCCCCAGCATTTT.

The V call is TRBV5-1, the J call TRBJ1-2, with D possibly being TRBD1 (5 bases). V lost 0 bases to trimming and J lost 7 bases, with 10 bases between them. CDR3 length: 13 residues. Germline-derived CDR1 and CDR2 are SGHRS and YFSETQ. This CDR3 is CASSLAGVGGYTF. In DNA, the CDR3 is TGCGCCAGCAGCTTGGCGGGGGTTGGTGGCTACACCTTC.

This clone was found once. J is TRBJ2-3 and V is TRBV19; 7 positions match TRBD2. Germline loops: CDR1 LNHDA, CDR2 SQIVND (reference sequence). The CDR3 is 15 residues long. Trimming at V came to 3 bases and at J to 3 bases, leaving 6 bases not matched to a gene. CDR3 in DNA: TGTGCCAGTAGTATCGTGGAAGCGGGAACAGATACGCAGTATTTT. Translating it yields CASSIVEAGTDTQYF.

The V call is TRBV11-2, the J call TRBJ1-4; D is perhaps TRBD1 (5 bases). V was trimmed by 2 bases and J by 3 bases, leaving 10 bases between them. Germline V gives CDR1 SGHAT, CDR2 FQNNGV. The CDR3 totals 15 residues. DNA for the CDR3: TGTGCCAGCAGCTTAATGGGGGGTCCTAATGAAAAACTGTTTTTT. This gives the protein CASSLMGGPNEKLFF.

V usage is TRBV7-9 and J usage is TRBJ2-1; 7 bases fit TRBD2. V dropped 0 bases and J dropped 9; count of bases not matched to a gene: 14. From germline, CDR1 is SEHNR and CDR2 FQNEAQ (reference sequence). The CDR3 runs to 17 residues. The CDR3 nucleotides are TGTGCCAGCAGCTTAGCCGTGGGAGGGCCTGATGATCCTGAGCAGTTCTTC. Amino acid sequence: CASSLAVGGPDDPEQFF.

This rearrangement joins TRBV5-1 to TRBJ2-5, with a tentative D call TRBD2 (5 bases). Trimming removed 4 bases from V and 5 bases from J, with 15 bases in between. This CDR3 comprises 14 residues. Germline V lookup: CDR1 SGHRS, CDR2 YFSETQ. This CDR3 is CASSAWGPGETQYF. CDR3 nucleotide sequence: TGCGCCAGCAGCGCGTGGGGTCCGGGGGAGACCCAGTACTTC.

This chain connects TRBV19 to TRBJ2-5, with TRBD1 identical over 9 bases. Looked up from germline, CDR1 is LNHDA and CDR2 is SQIVND (reference sequence). The CDR3 extends over 14 amino acids. The junction had 1 base not matched to a gene; V was cut back by 4 bases and J by 1 base. The CDR3 is CASSKGQGQETQYF. In DNA form, the CDR3 reads TGTGCCAGTAGTAAGGGACAGGGCCAAGAGACCCAGTACTTC.

The chain joins TRBV6-1 to TRBJ2-5, with 8 nucleotides matching TRBD2. The CDR3 has 16 amino acids. V gave up 1 base and J gave up 5 bases; unmatched junction bases: 9. Germline V CDR1 and CDR2: MNHNS, SASEGT. CDR3 residues: CASSEVLAGLDETQYF. The CDR3 region has the DNA TGTGCCAGCAGTGAAGTATTAGCGGGGCTGGATGAGACCCAGTACTTC.

The rearrangement links TRBV2 to TRBJ1-2; TRBD1 is a possible D gene (5 bases). Trimming left V 1 base short and J 0 bases short, with 12 bases between. The CDR3 extends over 16 amino acids. Per germline, CDR1 SNHLY and CDR2 FYNNEI. Here the CDR3 reads CASSEVGGAPNYGYTF. CDR3 DNA sequence: TGTGCCAGCAGTGAAGTAGGAGGGGCCCCTAACTATGGCTACACCTTC.

This clone has a handful of counts. The chain carries TRBV13 and TRBJ2-2; 9 bases match TRBD1. V shed 5 bases, J shed 6 bases, and the junction held 10 bases outside the gene matches. The germline V gene encodes CDR1 PRHDT and CDR2 FYEKMQ (reference sequence). The CDR3 has 16 residues. The CDR3 loop reads CASSHRDRVASGELFF. As DNA, the CDR3 is TGTGCCAGCAGCCACCGGGACAGGGTGGCCTCCGGGGAGCTGTTTTTT.

The chain has TRBV6-4 and TRBJ2-1, with D unclear. V was pared by 1 base and J by 10 bases, with 14 bases between. The CDR3 totals 14 residues. The germline V gene encodes CDR1 MRHNA and CDR2 SNTAGT. CDR3 sequence: CASSDWYPGQEQFF. The CDR3 DNA reads TGTGCCAGCAGTGACTGGTACCCGGGTCAAGAGCAGTTCTTC.

The V gene is TRBV6-5, the J gene TRBJ1-6, with TRBD1 matching 9 bases. V gave up 6 bases and J gave up 10 bases; unmatched junction bases: 7. Germline loops: CDR1 MNHEY, CDR2 SVGAGI. CDR3 size: 14 residues. CDR3 region: CASRGDRVRSPLHF. Here the CDR3 DNA reads TGTGCCAGCAGGGGGGACAGGGTACGGTCACCCCTCCACTTT.

This chain joins TRBV6-1 and TRBJ2-3, with TRBD2 matching over 8 bases. Germline V gene data show CDR1 as MNHNS and CDR2 as SASEGT. Trimming removed 3 bases from V and 4 bases from J; junction bases left unmatched: 3. The CDR3 totals 14 residues. For the CDR3, the DNA is TGTGCCAGCAGTGACCGGGGGGGTGCAGATACGCAGTATTTT. It specifies CASSDRGGADTQYF.